These 20 T cell receptor beta chains were all obtained from the same sample, sequenced in a study of T cell responses to AZD1222 COVID-19 vaccine. The assay was immunoSEQ multiplex PCR, and TCRdb's table has in-frame clones only and misses some. The sample has 200,000 to 250,000 clones, about 94% seen once. The sample in question was peripheral blood, obtained 28 days after the second dose of the MenACWY control vaccine. These receptors all come from an adult who received the MenACWY meningococcal vaccine as a control.

This chain joins TRBV19 and TRBJ2-5; TRBD2 agrees at 10 bases. Per germline, CDR1 LNHDA and CDR2 SQIVND (reference sequence). J lost 6 bases, V lost 7 bases, and 11 bases had no gene match. The CDR3 loop spans 15 amino acids. CDR3: CASTTTSGERKTQYF. In nucleotides, the CDR3 is TGTGCCAGTACCACCACTAGCGGGGAGCGAAAGACCCAGTACTTC. Variable domain in full (rest from reference TRBV19 and TRBJ2-5): DGGITQSPKYLFRKEGQNVTLSCEQNLNHDAMYWYRQDPGQGLRLIYYSQIVNDFQKGDIAEGYSVSREKKESFPLTVTSAQKNPTAFYLCASTTTSGERKTQYFGPGTRLLVL.

J is TRBJ2-7 and V is TRBV7-9; 8 bases agree with TRBD1. The CDR3 is 15 residues long. The V gene end was trimmed by 1 base and the J gene end by 3 bases; junction bases not matched to a gene: 5. Looked up from germline, CDR1 is SEHNR and CDR2 is FQNEAQ (reference sequence). CDR3 residues: CASSLETGAIYEQYF. CDR3 nucleotide sequence: TGTGCCAGCAGCTTAGAGACAGGGGCCATCTACGAGCAGTACTTC.

The chain joins TRBV29-1 to TRBJ2-2; 10 bases match TRBD2. Unmatched junction bases numbered 8, after V lost 0 bases and J lost 4 bases. The V gene's germline CDR1 is SQVTM and CDR2 ANQGSEA. CDR3 length equals 17 residues. In DNA, the CDR3 is TGCAGCGTTGAAGATCGCAGCGGGAGGGCCGCCACCGGGGAGCTGTTTTTT. Translated: CSVEDRSGRAATGELFF.

J is TRBJ1-2 and V is TRBV6-5; D ambiguous. Trimming shortened V by 7 bases and J by 4 bases, and 13 bases separated the two germline ends. This CDR3 is built from 13 residues. Germline V CDR1 and CDR2: MNHEY, SVGAGI. CDR3 protein: CASTLGPPYGYTF. The CDR3 nucleotides read TGTGCCAGCACTCTCGGTCCGCCCTATGGCTACACCTTC.

This chain uses TRBV4-2 with TRBJ1-6; no reliable D call. V lost 1 base and J 0 bases, leaving 10 bases between the germline ends. CDR1 is LGHNA, CDR2 YNFKEQ, per germline. This CDR3 region has 17 residues. CDR3 in DNA: TGTGCCAGCAGCCAAGGGGCAGGCAGCTCCTATAATTCACCCCTCCACTTT. This sequence encodes CASSQGAGSSYNSPLHF.

The chain carries TRBV7-3 and TRBJ2-3; no reliable D call. In germline, CDR1 is SGHTA, CDR2 FQGTGA. Deletions cut 0 bases from V and 5 bases from J, with 6 bases between. The CDR3 is made up of 13 amino acids. CDR3 loop: CASSLTFGDTQYF. The CDR3 DNA reads TGTGCCAGCAGCTTAACGTTCGGAGATACGCAGTATTTT.

V usage is TRBV2 and J usage is TRBJ2-5; D is unresolved. Germline V gene lookup returns CDR1 SNHLY and CDR2 FYNNEI. CDR3 size: 12 residues. The V gene lost 2 bases and the J gene lost 4 bases, with 5 bases spanning the gap. The CDR3 loop reads CASSESGETQYF. The CDR3 nucleotides read TGTGCCAGCAGTGAATCGGGAGAGACCCAGTACTTC.

This chain connects TRBV30 to TRBJ2-7, with TRBD1 matching 10 bases. This CDR3 has 13 residues. Per the germline V gene, CDR1 is GTSNPN and CDR2 is SVGIG (reference sequence). The CDR3 coding sequence is TGTGCACATATTCGGACAGGGGGTTACGAGCAGTACTTC. Its protein is CAHIRTGGYEQYF.

The chain employs TRBV4-2 and TRBJ2-7; D remains unclear. Germline V gives CDR1 LGHNA, CDR2 YNFKEQ. Trimming pared 0 bases from V and 1 base from J, leaving 7 bases between. CDR3 size: 14 residues. This CDR3 reads CASSQDELSYEQYF. Here the CDR3 DNA reads TGTGCCAGCAGCCAAGATGAACTTTCCTACGAGCAGTACTTC.

The CDR3, as DNA: TGTGCCAGCAGTCTTATACTCCTAGCGGGAGACTGGAGTGAGCAGTTCTTC. Protein sequence: CASSLILLAGDWSEQFF. V gene TRBV27 combines with J gene TRBJ2-1; 10 bases are shared with TRBD2. V lost 5 bases, J lost 9 bases, and 16 bases stayed unmatched. CDR1 is MNHEY, CDR2 SMNVEV, per germline (reference sequence). This CDR3 is built from 17 residues.

The CDR3 spells CASSLTSDYGYTF. The CDR3 bases are TGTGCCAGCAGCTTGACGTCGGACTATGGCTACACCTTC. J is TRBJ1-2 and V is TRBV5-6; the D is unclear. Germline V lookup: CDR1 SGHDT, CDR2 YYEEEE. CDR3 length: 13 amino acids. V was cut by 1 base and J by 3 bases, with 7 bases left in between.

This chain links TRBV11-1 with TRBJ2-1; perhaps TRBD1 as D (6 bases). This CDR3 has 12 amino acids. With 4 bases removed from V and 8 bases from J, the gap between germline ends came to 9 bases. Germline V gene data show CDR1 as SGHAT and CDR2 as FQDESV (reference sequence). The CDR3 loop is CASSSRGYEQFF. CDR3 bases: TGTGCCAGCAGCTCCAGGGGCTATGAGCAGTTCTTC.

The rearrangement joins TRBV19 to TRBJ2-7, with 11 bases that match TRBD2. The J segment lost 4 bases and the V segment lost 5 bases, leaving 4 bases of the junction unmatched. Per germline, CDR1 LNHDA and CDR2 SQIVND (reference sequence). The CDR3 has 14 amino acids. The CDR3 loop is CASSLLAGEYEQYF. The CDR3 region has the DNA TGTGCCAGTAGTCTACTAGCGGGAGAGTACGAGCAGTACTTC.

The chain recombines TRBV2 with TRBJ1-4, with TRBD1 matching over 11 bases. With 5 bases clipped from V and 8 bases from J, the junction kept 7 bases outside the gene matches. The CDR3 extends over 15 amino acids. The V gene's germline CDR1 is SNHLY and CDR2 FYNNEI. As DNA, the CDR3 is TGTGCCAGCAGTTCGGACAGGGGGCCAACGGAAAAACTGTTTTTT. This gives the protein CASSSDRGPTEKLFF.

This chain links TRBV28 with TRBJ2-7; TRBD2 agrees at 8 bases. This CDR3 contains 14 residues. Trimming took 2 bases from V and 4 from J; bases not matched to a gene: 4. Germline V CDR1 and CDR2: MDHEN, SYDVKM. The DNA of the CDR3 is TGTGCCAGCAGTTTAGGCAGCGGGAGTTACGAGCAGTACTTC. Its translation: CASSLGSGSYEQYF.

This rearrangement joins TRBV6-1 to TRBJ1-2; the D gene is possibly TRBD1 (5 bases). The CDR3 contains 14 residues. V dropped 0 bases and J dropped 4 bases, with 9 bases sitting between them. Germline assignment: CDR1 MNHNS and CDR2 SASEGT. CDR3: CASSEASRVYGYTF. The CDR3 nucleotides read TGTGCCAGCAGTGAAGCGAGCAGGGTCTATGGCTACACCTTC.

This clone showed up just once. This chain uses TRBV4-1 with TRBJ1-5; 9 bases map to TRBD1. The V and J ends lost 2 bases and 5 bases, in that order; junction bases with no gene match: 7. Germline V gene lookup returns CDR1 MGHRA and CDR2 YSYEKL. The CDR3 runs 16 residues. CDR3 nucleotide sequence: TGCGCCAGCAGCCAAAACGCCGGGACAGGGTATCAGCCCCAGCATTTT. Protein: CASSQNAGTGYQPQHF.

The V call is TRBV7-9, the J call TRBJ2-7; D perhaps matches TRBD2 (6 bases). The CDR3 spans 15 residues. Germline CDR1 SEHNR, CDR2 FQNEAQ (reference sequence). V was pared by 2 bases and J by 3 bases, with 14 bases between. The CDR3 protein is CASSLRGKLVYEQYF. Here the CDR3 DNA reads TGTGCCAGCAGCTTACGGGGGAAACTCGTCTACGAGCAGTACTTC.

In this sample, this clone turned up many times. The chain uses TRBV4-3 and TRBJ1-2; 10 bases map to TRBD1. The V gene end was trimmed by 4 bases and the J gene end by 3 bases; junction bases not matched to a gene: 5. The CDR3 runs 15 residues. Looked up from germline, CDR1 is LGHNA and CDR2 is YSLEER. The CDR3 sequence: CASSLETGGYYGYTF. Written as DNA, the CDR3 is TGCGCCAGCAGCCTGGAGACAGGGGGCTACTATGGCTACACCTTC.

The sample holds one count of this clone. Here the CDR3 DNA reads TGTGCCAGCAGTGTGGAAGGACACCGCTCCTATAATTCACCCCTCCACTTT. It codes for CASSVEGHRSYNSPLHF. The rearrangement uses TRBV2 and TRBJ1-6; D perhaps matches TRBD1 (5 bases). V was cut by 4 bases and J by 0 bases, with 13 bases left in between. CDR1 and CDR2 (germline): SNHLY, FYNNEI. CDR3 size: 17 residues.